Presented here are 25 T cell receptor beta chains from one specimen sequenced in a study of blood T cell repertoires in COVID-19. Clones were read by immunoSEQ multiplex PCR, and TCRdb kept only the in-frame ones, dropping some. The sample lists about 46,000 clones, roughly 85% seen once, with approximately 14% in the top ten. The sequencing sample was made of peripheral blood. Source of these receptors: a human donor in a cohort sampled during active COVID-19. The donor label of this sample is uncertain.

This sequence joins TRBV28 and TRBJ1-5; TRBD1 might be the D (5 bases). The CDR3 totals 15 residues. Trimming cost V 4 bases and J 7 bases, with 17 bases left between them. Germline V gives CDR1 MDHEN, CDR2 SYDVKM. For the CDR3, the DNA is TGTGCCAGCAGTTCGACAGTACAAATCGACCAGCCCCAGCATTTT. It translates to CASSSTVQIDQPQHF.

The chain joins TRBV2 to TRBJ2-5, with TRBD2 matching 8 bases. The CDR3 is 15 residues long. Germline V CDR1 and CDR2: SNHLY, FYNNEI. The junction had 5 bases not matched to a gene; V was cut back by 4 bases and J by 1 base. CDR3: CASSVRGGPQETQYF. The CDR3 DNA reads as TGTGCCAGCAGTGTACGCGGGGGGCCCCAAGAGACCCAGTACTTC.

This chain uses TRBV6-1 with TRBJ2-7; unclear D gene. The CDR3 loop spans 13 amino acids. Germline V gives CDR1 MNHNS, CDR2 SASEGT. V dropped 2 bases and J dropped 2 bases, with 7 bases sitting between them. The CDR3 coding sequence is TGTGCCAGCAGTGAACCAGGCCCCTACGAGCAGTACTTC. This gives the protein CASSEPGPYEQYF.

The J gene is TRBJ2-3, the V gene TRBV5-4; TRBD1 matches at 7 bases. The trim removed 3 bases at V and 3 bases at J, leaving 7 bases unmatched. The germline CDR1 and CDR2 sequences are SGHNT and YYREEE (reference sequence). CDR3 length equals 15 residues. CDR3 protein: CASSSTDRATDTQYF. In DNA, the CDR3 is TGTGCCAGCAGCTCCACTGACAGGGCTACAGATACGCAGTATTTT.

V usage is TRBV9 and J usage is TRBJ2-2; possible D gene TRBD1, 6 bases. This CDR3 is built from 15 residues. CDR1 is SGDLS and CDR2 is YYNGEE in the germline V gene. Trimming stripped 4 bases from V and 4 bases from J, with 14 bases between. CDR3 sequence: CASSSWDIATGELFF. The CDR3 DNA reads as TGTGCCAGCAGCTCATGGGACATCGCCACCGGGGAGCTGTTTTTT.

V and J are TRBV6-5 and TRBJ2-1; 11 nucleotides agree with TRBD2. Germline assignment: CDR1 MNHEY and CDR2 SVGAGI. The junction had 9 bases not matched to a gene; V was cut back by 6 bases and J by 8 bases. The CDR3 contains 15 residues. The CDR3 nucleotides read TGTGCCAGCAGCTCTTCTAGCGGGGGGTGGCATGAGCAGTTCTTC. This gives the protein CASSSSSGGWHEQFF.

The chain employs TRBV5-1 and TRBJ1-6; TRBD1 aligns across 8 bases. The CDR3 spans 14 residues. V lost 5 bases, J lost 7 bases, and 5 bases stayed unmatched. Per the germline V gene, CDR1 is SGHRS and CDR2 is YFSETQ. CDR3 protein: CASRSGQANSPLHF. CDR3 DNA sequence: TGCGCCAGCAGATCGGGACAGGCGAATTCACCCCTCCACTTT.

This clone has more than one count but fewer than ten. V usage is TRBV9 and J usage is TRBJ2-3, with 9 bases fitting TRBD2. The CDR3 has 17 amino acids. Germline values: CDR1 SGDLS, CDR2 YYNGEE. V was clipped by 0 bases and J by 2 bases; unmatched bases: 7. As DNA, the CDR3 is TGTGCCAGCAGCGTAGAGGATAGCGGGGGCTTCACAGATACGCAGTATTTT. It encodes CASSVEDSGGFTDTQYF.

The gene calls are TRBV6-6 and TRBJ1-5, with a possible D match to TRBD1 (5 bases). V was shortened by 6 bases and J by 4 bases, with 10 bases between the two germline ends. The CDR3 length is 13 residues. The germline V gene encodes CDR1 MNHNY and CDR2 SVGAGI (reference sequence). CDR3 loop: CASRTEINQPQHF. The CDR3 DNA is TGTGCCAGCAGGACAGAAATTAATCAGCCCCAGCATTTT.

On this clone: Other DNA sequences of this sample code for an identical CDR3. The chain employs TRBV6-5 and TRBJ2-3, with TRBD2 as a possible D gene (6 bases). The CDR3 has 13 residues. Trimming left V 6 bases short and J 2 bases short, with 9 bases between. Per germline, CDR1 MNHEY and CDR2 SVGAGI. The CDR3 bases are TGTGCCAGCAGACGGAGGGACACAGATACGCAGTATTTT. Protein: CASRRRDTDTQYF.

The chain recombines TRBV19 with TRBJ2-2; the D is unclear. The CDR3 runs 15 residues. The germline gives CDR1 LNHDA, CDR2 SQIVND (reference sequence). Trimming pared 5 bases from V and 1 base from J, leaving 11 bases between. The CDR3, as DNA: TGTGCCAGTAGTTTCCACCCTAAGAACACCGGGGAGCTGTTTTTT. It translates to CASSFHPKNTGELFF.

In this sample, this clone turned up once. J is TRBJ2-7 and V is TRBV10-3; 7 positions match TRBD1. Germline-derived CDR1 and CDR2 are ENHRY and SYGVKD. V shed 10 bases and J 0 bases; nucleotides not matched to a gene: 3. The CDR3 length is 12 residues. In DNA form, the CDR3 reads TGTGCCACGGGACAGCACTCCTACGAGCAGTACTTC. Amino acid sequence: CATGQHSYEQYF.

V usage is TRBV2 and J usage is TRBJ2-1; 7 bases match TRBD2. This CDR3 comprises 16 residues. V lost 5 bases, J lost 4 bases, and 11 bases stayed unmatched. The germline V gene encodes CDR1 SNHLY and CDR2 FYNNEI. The CDR3 bases are TGTGCCAGCAGTCCACCGCCAGCGGGGAGTTACAATGAGCAGTTCTTC. This codes for CASSPPPAGSYNEQFF.

The rearrangement links TRBV5-8 to TRBJ1-1; D remains ambiguous. The length of the CDR3 is 14 residues. The germline V and J ends were trimmed by 0 bases and 1 base, with 7 bases remaining between them. Germline V lookup: CDR1 SGHTS, CDR2 YDEGEE. CDR3 residues: CASSLEGGNTEAFF. The CDR3 DNA is TGTGCCAGCAGCTTGGAGGGAGGGAACACTGAAGCTTTCTTT.

The chain employs TRBV6-5 and TRBJ2-1; 7 nucleotides line up with TRBD1. This CDR3 region has 13 residues. Germline V gene data show CDR1 as MNHEY and CDR2 as SVGAGI. V lost 5 bases, J lost 10 bases, and 8 bases stayed unmatched. The CDR3 sequence: CASSLRQGPEQFF. The CDR3 coding sequence is TGTGCCAGCAGTCTTCGACAGGGCCCCGAGCAGTTCTTC.

V gene TRBV18 combines with J gene TRBJ1-2; D is ambiguous. CDR3 length equals 13 residues. Germline loops: CDR1 KGHSH, CDR2 LQKENI. V lost 3 bases and J lost 2, with 7 bases in between. This CDR3 is CASSPEENYGYTF. The CDR3 DNA is TGTGCCAGCTCACCCGAGGAGAACTATGGCTACACCTTC. The full variable domain, its missing parts supplied by reference TRBV18 and TRBJ1-2, is NAGVMQNPRHLVRRRGQEARLRCSPMKGHSHVYWYRQLPEEGLKFMVYLQKENIIDESGMPKERFSAEFPKEGPSILRIQQVVRGDSAAYFCASSPEENYGYTFGSGTRLTVV.

This clone occurred once. This chain links TRBV9 with TRBJ2-1; D possibly corresponds to TRBD2 (5 bases). Between the trimmed V and J ends, which lost 6 bases and 0 bases, there was a span of 10 bases. The CDR3 has 14 amino acids. Germline CDR1 reads SGDLS; CDR2 reads YYNGEE. The CDR3 DNA reads as TGTGCCAGCACCGCAGCGGCCTCCTACAATGAGCAGTTCTTC. Amino acids: CASTAAASYNEQFF.

The chain carries TRBV4-1 and TRBJ1-5, with 7 nucleotides matching TRBD1. The V and J ends lost 4 bases and 5 bases, in that order; junction bases with no gene match: 8. The CDR3 totals 15 residues. The germline V gene encodes CDR1 MGHRA and CDR2 YSYEKL. In nucleotides, the CDR3 is TGCGCCAGCAGCCTCGACGCCGGGACAGATCAGCCCCAGCATTTT. Amino acids: CASSLDAGTDQPQHF.

V and J are TRBV5-1 and TRBJ1-1; D is unclear. V lost 3 bases and J lost 5, with 11 bases in between. The V gene's germline CDR1 is SGHRS and CDR2 YFSETQ. The CDR3 sequence is 13 residues long. The CDR3 DNA follows: TGCGCCAGCAGCTATGGAGGAGAGACTGAAGCTTTCTTT. This encodes CASSYGGETEAFF.

This chain uses TRBV7-9 with TRBJ2-3; no reliable D call. This CDR3 is 13 amino acids long. CDR1 SEHNR and CDR2 FQNEAQ come from the germline V gene (reference sequence). Trimming pared 11 bases from V and 2 bases from J, leaving 14 bases between. CDR3 loop: CAQAPLATDTQYF. The CDR3 DNA reads as TGTGCCCAGGCCCCCCTGGCCACAGATACGCAGTATTTT.

V usage is TRBV5-1 and J usage is TRBJ2-7; TRBD2 aligns across 7 bases. The CDR3 loop spans 15 amino acids. V was clipped by 4 bases and J by 4 bases; unmatched bases: 11. Looked up from germline, CDR1 is SGHRS and CDR2 is YFSETQ. CDR3 in DNA: TGCGCCAGCAGCAATGGACTAGTAAGTGTTTACGAGCAGTACTTC. Amino acid sequence: CASSNGLVSVYEQYF.

DNA for the CDR3: TGTGCCAGCAGTAGACCCGGGACTAGTAACGCGCAGTATTTT. Residues: CASSRPGTSNAQYF. The V and J genes are TRBV6-2 or TRBV6-3 and TRBJ2-3; 8 nucleotides line up with TRBD2. Germline lookup yields CDR1 MNHEY and CDR2 SVGEGT. The CDR3 runs 14 residues. J lost 10 bases, V lost 5 bases, and 11 bases had no gene match.

The chain carries TRBV27 and TRBJ1-5, with no clear D. Trimming left V 5 bases short and J 2 bases short, with 10 bases between. The CDR3 covers 14 residues. CDR1 and CDR2 from the germline V gene are MNHEY and SMNVEV (reference sequence). Here the CDR3 reads CASSPRQGNQPQHF. CDR3 in DNA: TGTGCCAGCAGTCCCCGGCAGGGCAATCAGCCCCAGCATTTT.

The chain employs TRBV19 and TRBJ2-3, with 7 bases lining up with TRBD1. CDR3 length: 17 residues. V was pared by 4 bases and J by 4 bases, with 14 bases of the junction left unmatched. Germline CDR1 and CDR2: LNHDA and SQIVND (reference sequence). The CDR3 sequence is CASSTPRGRGSPDTQYF. For the CDR3, the DNA is TGTGCCAGTAGTACGCCTCGTGGCAGGGGGAGTCCAGATACGCAGTATTTT.

The V gene is TRBV19, the J gene TRBJ2-1; 8 bases line up with TRBD2. Germline loops: CDR1 LNHDA, CDR2 SQIVND (reference sequence). The CDR3 is 18 residues long. V was pared by 1 base and J by 0 bases, with 8 bases of the junction left unmatched. The CDR3 here is CASSIGTSGVSSYNEQFF. CDR3 DNA: TGTGCCAGTAGTATAGGTACTAGCGGAGTGAGCTCCTACAATGAGCAGTTCTTC.